A single T cell receptor (beta chain) is shown here with its context. What antigen it recognizes has not been identified. Per-base quality was not reported, and no clone a single base away is much larger than it. The method behind the library was PCR. The data were produced on a NextSeq 500. Bulk TCR libraries were generated as previously described, with the TCR primers listed in Table S5 used. The Qiagen AllPrep DNA/RNA kit was used to purify total RNA. Before analysis, reads from multiple sequencing runs of one library were combined. The original pipeline was this. Only reads with exact TCR constant sequence were kept, trimmed to 150 nt, and grouped by their 12-nt molecular barcodes. Reads within each barcode group were sub-clustered using a 15% Levenshtein threshold, and quality-weighted consensus sequences were constructed for each RNA molecule. Non-functional sequences were removed, as were lower-count sequences one edit away from another. Based on a fit of two negative binomial distributions, barcode sub-clusters having less than 20% of the maximum read count were discarded. TCRdb trimmed public reads at Q25 via fastp, called clones via MiXCR and kept in-frame beta chains. Rows matching on CDR3 protein sequence are summarized as one entry with the most common DNA and genes. The authors' filters were not applied to this entry. This sample holds roughly 300,000 distinct CDR3 sequences; roughly 24% were observed only once. About 0.7% of the sample is held by the ten biggest clonotypes.

The data were taken from a study of molecular identifiers for immune sequencing clone quantification listed by TCRdb under 2018. With regard to the full study: For a replicate experiment, the RNA from either 20,000 or 100,000 naive CD8 T cells was divided into five aliquots, and four of those aliquots went on to sequencing. The study was a methods study using CD8 T cells to benchmark molecular-identifier clustering-based TCR repertoire sequencing (MIDCIRS) and TCR RNA copy counting.

For CDR1 and CDR2, the germline V gene lists MNHEY and SVGEGT. Germline trimming amounts to 5 bases on V and 1 base on J, with 1 as the count of junction bases outside the gene matches. Including the terminal cysteine and phenylalanine, the CDR3 comprises 15 residues. Just the 45-base CDR3 DNA is kept, in frame starting at base 1. Summary of the overall study and its limitations: Spiked-in Jurkat TCR RNA equal to a single cell's worth was reported to be detectable even within 1,100,000 naive CD8 T cells. The sizes of highly expanded clones could end up underestimated when identical TCR molecules share a barcode. About 3 recovered TCR RNA copies per cell were obtained by modeling, versus approximately 10 by digital PCR, implying a capture efficiency of 25% to 30%. The naive libraries included spiked-in Jurkat TCR RNA (around 10 copies' worth), and this RNA is not part of the donor repertoire. In CMV-specific effector cells, clones with more than 20 RNA copies accounted for over 98% of molecules, whereas in naive cells such clones accounted for under 1%. When barcode sub-clustering was left out, chimeric consensus sequences inflated TCR diversity, with chimeras reaching as high as 47%.

Libraries of naive CD8 T cells were generated from roughly 21,000 to 960,000 sorted cells, with 10%, 30% or 50% of the purified RNA used. On a BD FACSAria II, naive CD8 T cells were FACS-sorted as CD8+CD4-CCR7+CD45RA+ and collected into RLT Plus buffer. Detection sensitivity was tested by spiking Jurkat RNA equal to some 10 TCR copies' worth into samples containing about 19,000-1,000,000 naive CD8 T cells. CD8 T cells were enriched with RosetteSep CD8+ T Cell Enrichment Cocktail and Ficoll-Paque, followed by ACK red cell lysis. The receptor comes from a human donor in good health. Some libraries in this study had Jurkat cell RNA spiked in. Input material: naive CD8+ T cells from blood, with Jurkat cell RNA spiked in. This sample's cell subset or site label indicates: FACS-sorted CD8+CD4-CCR7+CD45RA+ naive T cells. Rearrangement joined TRBV6-2 or TRBV6-3 to TRBJ2-2; a stretch of 10 junction bases matches TRBD1. The CDR3 region has the sequence CASSRDRGNTGELFF. The DNA sequence is as follows: TGTGCCAGCAGTAGGGACAGGGGGAACACCGGGGAGCTGTTTTTT.